This TCR beta chain came from a study of shared clonotypes between healthy human individuals. Study-wide background: Samples came from a couple of female and a few male donors aged 18 to 49.

The table came from immunoSEQ multiplex PCR; TCRdb's copy has only in-frame clones and leaves some out. The sample holds under 2.5 million clones, just under 95% seen once. CDR3 length: 16 amino acids. The V gene's germline CDR1 is LNHNV and CDR2 YYDKDF (reference sequence). With V trimmed by 8 bases and J by 7 bases, 16 bases remained unmatched. This chain links TRBV15 with TRBJ2-2; 7 positions agree with TRBD2. Specimen: naive CD4+ T cells from PBMCs. Indicated subset: CD45RA+ positively selected. The sequence derives from a man between 18 and 35 years old in good health. Some clones in this sample may be carry-over from other donors' samples. CDR3 DNA sequence: TGTGCCACCTCGGCGGGAGTGGATCTTACTAACGGGGAGCTGTTTTTT. This sequence encodes CATSAGVDLTNGELFF.